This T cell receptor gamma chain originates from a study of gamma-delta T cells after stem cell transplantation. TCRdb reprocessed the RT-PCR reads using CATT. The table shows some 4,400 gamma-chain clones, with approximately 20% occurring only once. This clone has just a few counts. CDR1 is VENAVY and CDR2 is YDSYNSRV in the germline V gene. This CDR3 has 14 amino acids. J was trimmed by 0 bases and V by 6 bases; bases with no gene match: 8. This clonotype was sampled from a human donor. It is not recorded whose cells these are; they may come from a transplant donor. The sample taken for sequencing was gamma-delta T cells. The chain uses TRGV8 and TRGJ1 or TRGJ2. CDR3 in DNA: TGTGCCACCTGGCCCAAGGCGAATTATTATAAGAAACTCTTT. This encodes CATWPKANYYKKLF.